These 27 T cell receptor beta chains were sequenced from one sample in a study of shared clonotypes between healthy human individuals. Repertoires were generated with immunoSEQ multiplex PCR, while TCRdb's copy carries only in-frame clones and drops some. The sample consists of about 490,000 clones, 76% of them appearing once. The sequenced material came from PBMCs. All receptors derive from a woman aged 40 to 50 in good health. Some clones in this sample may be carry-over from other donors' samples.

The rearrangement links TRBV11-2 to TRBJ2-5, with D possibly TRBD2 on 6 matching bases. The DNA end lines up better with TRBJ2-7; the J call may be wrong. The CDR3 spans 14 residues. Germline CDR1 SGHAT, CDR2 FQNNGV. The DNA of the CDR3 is TGTGCCAGCAGCTTACAGCGGGCCTCCTACGAGCAGTACTTC. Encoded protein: CASSLQRASYEQYF.

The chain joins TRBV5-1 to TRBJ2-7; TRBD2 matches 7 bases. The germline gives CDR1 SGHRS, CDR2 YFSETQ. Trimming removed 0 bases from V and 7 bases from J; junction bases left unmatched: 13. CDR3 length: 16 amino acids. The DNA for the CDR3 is TGCGCCAGCAGCTTGGCTCGCGGGAGCCTCGAAGGTGAGCAGTACTTC. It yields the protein CASSLARGSLEGEQYF.

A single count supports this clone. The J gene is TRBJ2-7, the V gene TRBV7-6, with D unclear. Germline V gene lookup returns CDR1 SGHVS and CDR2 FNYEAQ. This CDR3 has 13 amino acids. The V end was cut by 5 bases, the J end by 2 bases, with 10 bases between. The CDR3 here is CASSTRVPYEQYF. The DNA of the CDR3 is TGTGCCAGCAGCACCCGGGTTCCCTACGAGCAGTACTTC.

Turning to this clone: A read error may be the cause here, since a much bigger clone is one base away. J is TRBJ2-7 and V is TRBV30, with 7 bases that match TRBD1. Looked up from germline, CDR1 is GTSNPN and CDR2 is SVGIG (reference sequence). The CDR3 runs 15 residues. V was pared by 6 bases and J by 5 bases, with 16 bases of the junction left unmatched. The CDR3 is CACDKPNRGAHEQYF. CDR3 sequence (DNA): TGTGCCTGCGACAAACCTAACAGGGGTGCCCACGAGCAGTACTTC.

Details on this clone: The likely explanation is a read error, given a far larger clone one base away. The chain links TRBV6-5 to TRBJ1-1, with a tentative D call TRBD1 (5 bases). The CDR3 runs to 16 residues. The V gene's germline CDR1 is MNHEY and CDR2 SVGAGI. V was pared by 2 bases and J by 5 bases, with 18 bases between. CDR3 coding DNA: TGTGCCAGCAGTTACGGAGCTGGGGCGAAGGGAACTGAAGCTTTCTTT. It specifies CASSYGAGAKGTEAFF.

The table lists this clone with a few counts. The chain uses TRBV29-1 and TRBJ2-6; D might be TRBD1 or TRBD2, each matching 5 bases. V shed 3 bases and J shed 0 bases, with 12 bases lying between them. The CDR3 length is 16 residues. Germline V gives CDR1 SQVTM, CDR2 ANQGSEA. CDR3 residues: CSVEGDFSSGANVLTF. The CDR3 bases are TGCAGCGTTGAGGGGGATTTTAGCTCTGGGGCCAACGTCCTGACTTTC.

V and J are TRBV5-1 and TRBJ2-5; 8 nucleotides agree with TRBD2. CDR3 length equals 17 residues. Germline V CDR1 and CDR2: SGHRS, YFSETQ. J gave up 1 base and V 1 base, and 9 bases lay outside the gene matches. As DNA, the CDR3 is TGCGCCAGCAGCTTGTCTAACACCGGGGGGGTCCAAGAGACCCAGTACTTC. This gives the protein CASSLSNTGGVQETQYF.

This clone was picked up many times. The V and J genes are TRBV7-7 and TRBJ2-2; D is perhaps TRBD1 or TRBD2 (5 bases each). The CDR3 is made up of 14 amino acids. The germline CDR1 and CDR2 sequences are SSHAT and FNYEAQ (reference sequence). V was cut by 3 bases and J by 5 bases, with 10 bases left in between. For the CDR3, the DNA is TGTGCCAGCAGCTTCAGGGACGGGACCGGGGAGCTGTTTTTT. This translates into CASSFRDGTGELFF.

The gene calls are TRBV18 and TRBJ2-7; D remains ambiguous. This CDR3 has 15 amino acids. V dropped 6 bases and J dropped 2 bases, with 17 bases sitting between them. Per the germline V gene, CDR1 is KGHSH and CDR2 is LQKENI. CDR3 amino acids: CASSSFSPDTYEQYF. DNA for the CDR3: TGTGCCAGCTCTTCATTCTCACCAGACACCTACGAGCAGTACTTC.

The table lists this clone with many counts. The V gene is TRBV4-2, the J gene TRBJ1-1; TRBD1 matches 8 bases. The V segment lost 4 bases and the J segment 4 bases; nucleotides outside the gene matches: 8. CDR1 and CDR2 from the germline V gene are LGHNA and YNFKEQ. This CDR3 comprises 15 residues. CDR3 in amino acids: CASSPPDREITEAFF. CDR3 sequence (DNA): TGTGCCAGCAGCCCCCCGGACAGGGAGATCACTGAAGCTTTCTTT.

The CDR3 sequence: CASSPTPGQGPGSNQPQHF. The CDR3 bases are TGTGCCAGCAGCCCAACGCCGGGACAGGGGCCGGGGAGCAATCAGCCCCAGCATTTT. The chain is built from TRBV7-8 and TRBJ1-5; 10 nucleotides line up with TRBD1. V lost 5 bases and J lost 1; bases outside the gene matches: 14. Germline CDR1 SGHVS, CDR2 FQNEAQ. The CDR3 is 19 amino acids.

The CDR3 loop reads CASSELAGADTQYF. DNA for the CDR3: TGCGCCAGCAGTGAGTTAGCGGGAGCTGATACGCAGTATTTT. The chain recombines TRBV10-1 with TRBJ2-3; the match to TRBD2 covers 9 bases. CDR3 length equals 14 residues. With V trimmed by 1 base and J by 6 bases, 2 bases remained unmatched. The germline CDR1 and CDR2 sequences are WNHNN and SYGVQD (reference sequence).

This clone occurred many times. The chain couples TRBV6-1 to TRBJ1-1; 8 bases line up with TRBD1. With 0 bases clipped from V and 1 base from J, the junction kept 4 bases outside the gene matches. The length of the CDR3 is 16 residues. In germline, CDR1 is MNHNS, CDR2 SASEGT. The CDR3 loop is CASSEAFRGRNTEAFF. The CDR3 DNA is TGTGCCAGCAGTGAAGCCTTCAGGGGGCGGAACACTGAAGCTTTCTTT.

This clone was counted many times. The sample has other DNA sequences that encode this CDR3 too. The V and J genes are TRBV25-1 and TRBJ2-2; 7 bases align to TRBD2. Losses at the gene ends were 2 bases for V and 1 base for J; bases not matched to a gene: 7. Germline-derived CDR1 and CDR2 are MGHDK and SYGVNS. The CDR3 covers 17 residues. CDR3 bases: TGTGCCAGCAGTGAAAGCGGGGTTCGGTGGAACACCGGGGAGCTGTTTTTT. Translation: CASSESGVRWNTGELFF. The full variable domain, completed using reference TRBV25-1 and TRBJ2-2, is EADIYQTPRYLVIGTGKKITLECSQTMGHDKMYWYQQDPGMELHLIHYSYGVNSTEKGDLSSESTVSRIRTEHFPLTLESARPSHTSQYLCASSESGVRWNTGELFFGEGSRLTVL.

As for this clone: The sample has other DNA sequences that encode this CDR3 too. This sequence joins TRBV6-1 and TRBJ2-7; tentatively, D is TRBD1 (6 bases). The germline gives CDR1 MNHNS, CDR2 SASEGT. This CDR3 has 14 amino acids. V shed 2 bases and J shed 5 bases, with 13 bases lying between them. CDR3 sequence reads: CASSENRVSHEQYF. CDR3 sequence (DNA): TGTGCCAGCAGTGAAAACAGGGTGTCCCACGAGCAGTACTTC.

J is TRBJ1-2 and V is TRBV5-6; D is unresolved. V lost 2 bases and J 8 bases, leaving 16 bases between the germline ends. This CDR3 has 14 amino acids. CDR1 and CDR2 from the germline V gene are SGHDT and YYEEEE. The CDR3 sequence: CASSFAALAGGYTF. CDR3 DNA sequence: TGTGCCAGCAGCTTCGCCGCATTGGCCGGCGGCTACACCTTC.

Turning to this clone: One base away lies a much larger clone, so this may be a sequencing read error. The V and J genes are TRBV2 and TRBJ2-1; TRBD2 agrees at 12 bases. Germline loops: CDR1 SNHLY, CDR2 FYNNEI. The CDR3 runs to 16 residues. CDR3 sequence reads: CTSTLAGGLNYNEQFF. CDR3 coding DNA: TGTACCAGCACCCTAGCGGGAGGGCTAAATTACAATGAGCAGTTCTTC.

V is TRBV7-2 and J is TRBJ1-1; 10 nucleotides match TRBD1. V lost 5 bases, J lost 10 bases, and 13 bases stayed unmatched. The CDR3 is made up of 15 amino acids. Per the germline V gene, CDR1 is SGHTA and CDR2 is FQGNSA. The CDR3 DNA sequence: TGTGCCAGCAGCCTACGGACAGGGGGGGCAATCAGAGCTTTCTTT. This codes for CASSLRTGGAIRAFF. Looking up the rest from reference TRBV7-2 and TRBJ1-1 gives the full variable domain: GAGVSQSPSNKVTEKGKDVELRCDPISGHTALYWYRQSLGQGLEFLIYFQGNSAPDKSGLPSDRFSAERTGGSVSTLTIQRTQQEDSAVYLCASSLRTGGAIRAFFGQGTRLTVV.

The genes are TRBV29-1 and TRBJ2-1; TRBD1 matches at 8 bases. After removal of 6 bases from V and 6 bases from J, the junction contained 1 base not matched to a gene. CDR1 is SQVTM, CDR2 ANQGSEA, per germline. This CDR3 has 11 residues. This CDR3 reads CSVDRGNEQFF. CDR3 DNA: TGCAGCGTAGACAGGGGCAATGAGCAGTTCTTC.

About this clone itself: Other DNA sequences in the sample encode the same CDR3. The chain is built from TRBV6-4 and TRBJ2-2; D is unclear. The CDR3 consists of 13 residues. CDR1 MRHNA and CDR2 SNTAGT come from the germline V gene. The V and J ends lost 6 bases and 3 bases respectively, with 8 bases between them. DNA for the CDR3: TGTGCCAGCAGCGAGAGCGACACCGGGGAGCTGTTTTTT. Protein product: CASSESDTGELFF.

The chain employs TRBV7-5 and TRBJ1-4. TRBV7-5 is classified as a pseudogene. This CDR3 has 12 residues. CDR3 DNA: TGTGCCCGGATGAAGCCCGATGAAAAACTGTTTTTT. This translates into CARMKPDEKLFF.

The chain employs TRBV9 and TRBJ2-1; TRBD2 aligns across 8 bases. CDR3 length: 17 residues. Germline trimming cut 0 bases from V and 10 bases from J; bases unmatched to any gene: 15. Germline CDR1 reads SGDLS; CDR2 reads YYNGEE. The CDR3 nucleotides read TGTGCCAGCAGCGTAGTGGGGTGGCTAGCGGGTCCGGAGGAGCAGTTCTTC. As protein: CASSVVGWLAGPEEQFF.

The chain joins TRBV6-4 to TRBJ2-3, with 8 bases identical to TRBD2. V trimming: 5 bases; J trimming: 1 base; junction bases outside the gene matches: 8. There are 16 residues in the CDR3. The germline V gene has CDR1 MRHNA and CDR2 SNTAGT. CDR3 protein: CASSLEAGEGTDTQYF. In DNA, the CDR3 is TGTGCCAGCAGTTTAGAAGCGGGAGAGGGCACAGATACGCAGTATTTT.

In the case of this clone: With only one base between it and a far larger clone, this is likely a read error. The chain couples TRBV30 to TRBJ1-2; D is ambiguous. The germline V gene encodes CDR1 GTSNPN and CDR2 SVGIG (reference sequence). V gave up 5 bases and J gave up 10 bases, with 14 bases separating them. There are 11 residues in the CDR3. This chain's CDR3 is CAWGSPADYTF. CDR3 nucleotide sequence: TGTGCCTGGGGTTCTCCCGCGGACTACACCTTC.

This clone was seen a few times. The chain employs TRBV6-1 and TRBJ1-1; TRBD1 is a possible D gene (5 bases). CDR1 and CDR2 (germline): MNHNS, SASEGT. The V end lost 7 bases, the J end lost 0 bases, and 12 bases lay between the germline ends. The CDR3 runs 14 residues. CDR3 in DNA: TGTGCCAGCAACCAGGACACTTTGAACACTGAAGCTTTCTTT. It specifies CASNQDTLNTEAFF.

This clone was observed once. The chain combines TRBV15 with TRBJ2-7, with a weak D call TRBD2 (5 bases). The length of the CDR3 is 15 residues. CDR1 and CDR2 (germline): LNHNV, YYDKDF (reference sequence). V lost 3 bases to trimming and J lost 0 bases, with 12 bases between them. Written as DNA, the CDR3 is TGTGCCACCAGCAGGGACTTCGCAAGCTCCTACGAGCAGTACTTC. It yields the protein CATSRDFASSYEQYF. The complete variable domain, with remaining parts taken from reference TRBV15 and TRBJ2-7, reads DAMVIQNPRYQVTQFGKPVTLSCSQTLNHNVMYWYQQKSSQAPKLLFHYYDKDFNNEADTPDNFQSRRPNTSFCFLDIRSPGLGDTAMYLCATSRDFASSYEQYFGPGTRLTVT.

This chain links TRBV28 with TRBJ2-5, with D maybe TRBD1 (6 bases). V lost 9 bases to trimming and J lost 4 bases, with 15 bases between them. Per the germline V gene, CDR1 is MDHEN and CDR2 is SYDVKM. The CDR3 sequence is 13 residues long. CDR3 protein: CASRLQGVETQYF. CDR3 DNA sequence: TGTGCCAGTCGACTACAGGGAGTAGAGACCCAGTACTTC.